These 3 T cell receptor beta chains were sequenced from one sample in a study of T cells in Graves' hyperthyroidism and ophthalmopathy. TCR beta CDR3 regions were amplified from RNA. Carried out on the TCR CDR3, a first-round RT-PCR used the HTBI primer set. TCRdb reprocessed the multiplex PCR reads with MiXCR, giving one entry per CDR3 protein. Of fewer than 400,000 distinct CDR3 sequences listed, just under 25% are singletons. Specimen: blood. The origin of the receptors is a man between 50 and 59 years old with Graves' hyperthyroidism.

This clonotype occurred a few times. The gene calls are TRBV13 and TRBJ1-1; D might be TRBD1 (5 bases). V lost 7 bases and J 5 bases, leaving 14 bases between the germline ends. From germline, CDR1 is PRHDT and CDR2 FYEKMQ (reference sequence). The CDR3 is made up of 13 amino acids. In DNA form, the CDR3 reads TGTGCCAGCACCCGAGAGGGGTCAACTGAAGCTTTCTTT. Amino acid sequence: CASTREGSTEAFF.

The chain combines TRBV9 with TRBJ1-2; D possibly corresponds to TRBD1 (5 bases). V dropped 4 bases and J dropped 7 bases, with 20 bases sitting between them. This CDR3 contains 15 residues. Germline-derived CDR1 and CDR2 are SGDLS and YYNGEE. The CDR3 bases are TGTGCCAGCAGCCCTATTGGTGGGGGAGCCGCTGGCTACACCTTC. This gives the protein CASSPIGGGAAGYTF.

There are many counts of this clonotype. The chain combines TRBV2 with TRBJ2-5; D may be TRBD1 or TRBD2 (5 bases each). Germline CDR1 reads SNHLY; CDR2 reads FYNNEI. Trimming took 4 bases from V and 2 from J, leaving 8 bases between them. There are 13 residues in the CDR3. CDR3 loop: CASSGGEQETQYF. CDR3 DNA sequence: TGTGCCAGCAGTGGAGGGGAACAAGAGACCCAGTACTTC. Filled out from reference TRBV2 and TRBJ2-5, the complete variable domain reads EPEVTQTPSHQVTQMGQEVILRCVPISNHLYFYWYRQILGQKVEFLVSFYNNEISEKSEIFDDQFSVERPDGSNFTLKIRSTKLEDSAMYFCASSGGEQETQYFGPGTRLLVL.